What follows describes a single TCR beta chain. Its specificity is not known. The germline CDR1 and CDR2 sequences are SNHLY and FYNNEI. Losses at the gene ends were 8 bases for V and 7 bases for J; bases not matched to a gene: 7. The CDR3 covers 12 residues. The data belong to a study of cytomegalovirus exposure and HLA in healthy donors. 13 Jbeta primers and 60 Vbeta primers were used for the PCR. Here immunoSEQ multiplex PCR was the method, and the copy in TCRdb shows in-frame clones only, minus some. The sample shows 80,000 to 90,000 clones, around 85% of them seen only once. Overall study results and limits: The presence/absence work took it that sequencing depth was about the same across donors.

This TCR derives from a man younger than 40 in good health and CMV-seronegative. V and J are TRBV2 and TRBJ1-1, with 7 bases fitting TRBD1. Sequenced material: PBMCs. CDR3 coding DNA: TGTGCCAGCCTTACCGGGACAGTTGAAGCTTTCTTT. Its translation is CASLTGTVEAFF.